This T cell receptor (beta chain) is from a study of blood T cells in healthy people across ages. Study findings and constraints: Per-million-T-cell TCR beta diversity fell roughly linearly with age.

The CDR3 is 15 residues long. With 1 base removed from V and 8 bases from J, the gap between germline ends came to 15 bases. Germline V gene sequence: CDR1 SEHNR, CDR2 FQNEAQ (reference sequence). Sample-barcoded 5' priming and a J-beta primer mix drove a second PCR of roughly 6 to 12 cycles. One entry per CDR3 protein, called by TCRdb with MiXCR from the 5' RACE reads. Of 890,000 or so distinct CDR3 sequences detected, around 62% appear once; the ten largest clones hold 25% to 35%. This clonotype was recorded a few times. Its antigen is not known. This sequence joins TRBV7-9 and TRBJ2-1, with TRBD2 as a possible D gene (6 bases). The source material was blood. The source is a man aged 25-40 years in good health. As DNA, the CDR3 is TGTGCCAGCAGCTTAGGGATCCCCGGGGGACATGAGCAGTTCTTC. Its translation: CASSLGIPGGHEQFF.